This T cell receptor beta chain was identified during a study of CD8 T cells in ankylosing spondylitis. This clonotype was counted at least ten times. MiXCR was run by TCRdb on the 5' RACE reads, yielding one entry per CDR3 protein. The sample consists of about 150,000 distinct CDR3 sequences, about 7.3% of them appearing once. The sequence derives from a female donor with ankylosing spondylitis or in good health (not recorded which). The sample comprised blood, either unsorted or a sorted T cell fraction (not recorded which).

The CDR3 sequence: CASSLGLGNTIYF. CDR3 nucleotides: TGTGCCAGCAGCTTAGGGTTAGGAAACACCATATATTTT. The chain recombines TRBV7-2 with TRBJ1-3; no definite D call. Germline loops: CDR1 SGHTA, CDR2 FQGNSA. There are 13 residues in the CDR3. V lost 1 base to trimming and J lost 4 bases, with 5 bases between them.